Following are 13 T cell receptor beta chains from one sample sequenced in a study of blood T cell repertoires in COVID-19. TCRdb keeps only in-frame clones here, not all; method: immunoSEQ multiplex PCR. Here the sample spans under 400,000 clones, roughly 85% being singletons. The sample consisted of PBMCs or T cells enriched from blood (not recorded which). The receptors shown here come from a woman aged 40 to 50 with acute COVID-19.

The V and J genes are TRBV5-8 and TRBJ1-2; 10 bases map to TRBD1. V gave up 3 bases and J gave up 3 bases; unmatched junction bases: 2. Germline lookup yields CDR1 SGHTS and CDR2 YDEGEE. The CDR3 sequence is 14 residues long. The DNA of the CDR3 is TGTGCCAGCAGCTGGGGACAGGGGTACTATGGCTACACCTTC. Translation: CASSWGQGYYGYTF.

The chain has TRBV19 and TRBJ1-5; D is unclear. Germline V CDR1 and CDR2: LNHDA, SQIVND (reference sequence). V was pared by 6 bases and J by 4 bases, with 16 bases between. This CDR3 spans 15 amino acids. CDR3 loop: CASRLDPGGNQPQHF. The CDR3 DNA is TGTGCCAGTAGGCTAGATCCGGGCGGGAATCAGCCCCAGCATTTT. Filled out from reference TRBV19 and TRBJ1-5, the complete variable domain reads DGGITQSPKYLFRKEGQNVTLSCEQNLNHDAMYWYRQDPGQGLRLIYYSQIVNDFQKGDIAEGYSVSREKKESFPLTVTSAQKNPTAFYLCASRLDPGGNQPQHFGDGTRLSIL.

The chain couples TRBV6-4 to TRBJ1-5; D is unclear. Trimming stripped 6 bases from V and 3 bases from J, with 15 bases between. The CDR3 extends over 15 amino acids. Looked up from germline, CDR1 is MRHNA and CDR2 is SNTAGT. The CDR3 DNA follows: TGTGCCAGCAGATTTAAGCGGGCTCCCAATCAGCCCCAGCATTTT. This encodes CASRFKRAPNQPQHF.

The chain couples TRBV7-3 to TRBJ2-3, with TRBD2 identical over 13 bases. The germline V gene encodes CDR1 SGHTA and CDR2 FQGTGA. The CDR3 is made up of 20 amino acids. Trimming cost V 1 base and J 5 bases; bases outside gene matches: 15. CDR3 residues: CASSLKGGLAGFHPQDTQYF. The CDR3 DNA follows: TGTGCCAGCAGCTTAAAAGGGGGACTAGCGGGATTTCACCCCCAAGATACGCAGTATTTT.

The V gene is TRBV2, the J gene TRBJ2-7; 7 nucleotides line up with TRBD2. CDR1 and CDR2 from the germline V gene are SNHLY and FYNNEI. This CDR3 contains 12 residues. V lost 7 bases, J lost 6 bases, and 6 bases stayed unmatched. The CDR3 loop reads CASTRLASEQYF. In DNA, the CDR3 is TGTGCCAGCACAAGACTAGCATCCGAGCAGTACTTC.

The V and J genes are TRBV7-6 and TRBJ2-2; weak D call: TRBD2 (5 bases). Per germline, CDR1 SGHVS and CDR2 FNYEAQ. V shed 6 bases and J shed 0 bases, with 14 bases lying between them. The length of the CDR3 is 16 residues. The CDR3 spells CASRREGSSNTGELFF. In DNA, the CDR3 is TGTGCCAGCAGACGAGAGGGCTCATCGAACACCGGGGAGCTGTTTTTT.

The chain uses TRBV4-1 and TRBJ1-1; TRBD1 aligns across 7 bases. CDR1 is MGHRA, CDR2 YSYEKL, per germline. After removal of 0 bases from V and 6 bases from J, the junction contained 7 bases not matched to a gene. The CDR3 is 15 residues long. CDR3 in DNA: TGCGCCAGCAGCCAAGATCGAAGAGGGGGCCCTGAAGCTTTCTTT. Translation gives CASSQDRRGGPEAFF.

The V and J genes are TRBV7-9 and TRBJ1-3; D possibly corresponds to TRBD1 (6 bases). V was trimmed by 4 bases and J by 4 bases, leaving 17 bases between them. The CDR3 consists of 16 residues. CDR1 and CDR2 from the germline V gene are SEHNR and FQNEAQ (reference sequence). The CDR3 DNA sequence: TGTGCCAGCAGCTACGCAGGGGTTCAATCCGGAAACACCATATATTTT. Translating gives CASSYAGVQSGNTIYF. Variable domain in full (rest from reference TRBV7-9 and TRBJ1-3): DTGVSQNPRHKITKRGQNVTFRCDPISEHNRLYWYRQTLGQGPEFLTYFQNEAQLEKSRLLSDRFSAERPKGSFSTLEIQRTEQGDSAMYLCASSYAGVQSGNTIYFGEGSWLTVV.

The chain carries TRBV28 and TRBJ2-3, with 10 nucleotides matching TRBD2. With 10 bases clipped from V and 5 bases from J, the junction kept 15 bases outside the gene matches. This CDR3 contains 16 residues. Germline-derived CDR1 and CDR2 are MDHEN and SYDVKM. The CDR3 sequence is CATGLAGVFRRDTQYF. The CDR3 DNA reads as TGTGCCACGGGGCTAGCGGGAGTATTTCGTAGAGATACGCAGTATTTT.

This clone was observed a few times. The chain has TRBV29-1 and TRBJ1-2; D is ambiguous. CDR1 is SQVTM and CDR2 is ANQGSEA in the germline V gene. The CDR3 length is 11 residues. Between the trimmed V and J ends, which lost 8 bases and 6 bases, there was a span of 13 bases. The CDR3 DNA reads as TGCAGCTCCCAGGCGACGAATGGCTACACCTTC. This gives the protein CSSQATNGYTF.

The chain is built from TRBV6-2 or TRBV6-3 and TRBJ1-1; D is unclear. Per the germline V gene, CDR1 is MNHEY and CDR2 is SVGEGT. The CDR3 spans 13 residues. Trimming cost V 5 bases and J 1 base, with 8 bases left between them. The CDR3 spells CASSPPKNTEAFF. The CDR3 coding sequence is TGTGCCAGCAGTCCCCCAAAGAACACTGAAGCTTTCTTT.

The chain joins TRBV6-5 to TRBJ1-2; 7 positions agree with TRBD1. This CDR3 is 16 amino acids long. V was clipped by 4 bases and J by 4 bases; unmatched bases: 12. Germline CDR1 MNHEY, CDR2 SVGAGI. The CDR3 nucleotides read TGTGCCAGCAGTTCCCTTCGACAGGGTAAACGCTATGGCTACACCTTC. Translation gives CASSSLRQGKRYGYTF.

This chain joins TRBV4-3 and TRBJ1-5; TRBD1 might be the D (5 bases). There are 14 residues in the CDR3. Germline CDR1 LGHNA, CDR2 YSLEER. Trimming took off 5 bases at V and 7 bases at J, with 15 bases between the two ends. The CDR3: CASSSRLGDQPQHF. The CDR3 nucleotides are TGCGCCAGCAGCTCCCGACTAGGGGACCAGCCCCAGCATTTT.